The 26 T cell receptor beta chains listed next were all sequenced from one sample in a study of PD-L1 blockade in urothelial cancer. Method: immunoSEQ multiplex PCR; TCRdb's copy keeps in-frame clones and lacks some. The sample holds 72,000 or so clones, approximately 83% seen once. Time point meaning: pretreatment peripheral blood. Specimen: PBMCs, collected around atezolizumab (anti-PD-L1) treatment. Receptor source: a man in his 60s with urothelial cancer.

This clone was recorded only once. The CDR3 is CASSPGTGSYNEQFF. Written as DNA, the CDR3 is TGCGCCAGCAGCCCCGGGACAGGTTCCTACAATGAGCAGTTCTTC. V gene TRBV5-1 combines with J gene TRBJ2-1, with TRBD1 matching 8 bases. The CDR3 loop spans 15 amino acids. Trimming at V came to 4 bases and at J to 1 base, leaving 4 bases not matched to a gene. CDR1 and CDR2 from the germline V gene are SGHRS and YFSETQ.

The chain uses TRBV5-1 and TRBJ2-5; 7 bases align to TRBD1. Germline loops: CDR1 SGHRS, CDR2 YFSETQ. J lost 1 base, V lost 3 bases, and 3 bases had no gene match. The CDR3 has 14 residues. As DNA, the CDR3 is TGCGCCAGCAGCTCCGGGACAGTCCAAGAGACCCAGTACTTC. Protein sequence: CASSSGTVQETQYF.

The chain is built from TRBV28 and TRBJ1-1; maybe TRBD1 (5 bases). Germline assignment: CDR1 MDHEN and CDR2 SYDVKM. This CDR3 region has 19 residues. V was pared by 3 bases and J by 2 bases, with 25 bases between. The CDR3 DNA is TGTGCCAGCAGTTTTCTGATACCCACCAGGGCGGCTAGAAACACTGAAGCTTTCTTT. The encoded protein is CASSFLIPTRAARNTEAFF.

This clone was seen only once. V usage is TRBV28 and J usage is TRBJ1-1; D gene uncertain. The CDR3 consists of 12 residues. V dropped 6 bases and J dropped 4 bases, with 9 bases sitting between them. The germline gives CDR1 MDHEN, CDR2 SYDVKM. The CDR3 nucleotides read TGTGCCAGCAGGATCTTCAGCACTGAAGCTTTCTTT. This gives the protein CASRIFSTEAFF.

The gene calls are TRBV18 and TRBJ2-7; TRBD1 matches at 10 bases. This CDR3 contains 14 residues. Germline V gene sequence: CDR1 KGHSH, CDR2 LQKENI. Trimming at V came to 3 bases and at J to 7 bases, leaving 6 bases not matched to a gene. The CDR3, as DNA: TGTGCCAGCTCACCGGGACAGGGGACTGGGGAGCAGTACTTC. Protein sequence: CASSPGQGTGEQYF.

This chain links TRBV6-5 with TRBJ2-5; D might be TRBD1 (6 bases). Trimming shortened V by 6 bases and J by 5 bases, and 13 bases separated the two germline ends. The CDR3 extends over 13 amino acids. From germline, CDR1 is MNHEY and CDR2 SVGAGI. This chain's CDR3 is CASREGQPETQYF. In DNA form, the CDR3 reads TGTGCCAGCAGAGAAGGACAGCCGGAGACCCAGTACTTC.

The V call is TRBV2, the J call TRBJ2-1, with 11 bases that match TRBD2. V shed 4 bases, J shed 10 bases, and the junction held 9 bases outside the gene matches. The CDR3 extends over 15 amino acids. The germline V gene encodes CDR1 SNHLY and CDR2 FYNNEI. This CDR3 is CASSVGTSGTAEQFF. The CDR3 DNA follows: TGTGCCAGCAGTGTGGGGACTAGCGGCACCGCAGAGCAGTTCTTC.

This clone has only one observation. V usage is TRBV29-1 and J usage is TRBJ1-4, with 7 nucleotides matching TRBD1. From germline, CDR1 is SQVTM and CDR2 ANQGSEA. CDR3 size: 15 residues. J lost 4 bases, V lost 3 bases, and 8 bases had no gene match. The DNA of the CDR3 is TGCAGCGTTGAGCAGTTAGGGGGCGATAATGAAAAACTGTTTTTT. The encoded protein is CSVEQLGGDNEKLFF.

This clone showed up just once. The rearrangement joins TRBV9 to TRBJ2-1; 7 nucleotides agree with TRBD2. From germline, CDR1 is SGDLS and CDR2 YYNGEE. V was clipped by 0 bases and J by 9 bases; unmatched bases: 6. The CDR3 covers 14 residues. The CDR3 sequence: CASSVGLRGSEQFF. DNA of the CDR3: TGTGCCAGCAGCGTAGGATTGCGGGGGAGTGAGCAGTTCTTC.

This chain links TRBV5-6 with TRBJ1-2; TRBD1 matches 8 bases. CDR3 length: 15 amino acids. V dropped 4 bases and J dropped 6; count of bases not matched to a gene: 11. From germline, CDR1 is SGHDT and CDR2 YYEEEE. The CDR3 loop is CASSPLGQGHDGYTF. CDR3 DNA: TGTGCCAGCAGCCCCCTTGGACAGGGTCACGATGGCTACACCTTC.

The chain is built from TRBV7-6 and TRBJ1-6, with D maybe TRBD1 (5 bases). Trimming shortened V by 3 bases and J by 7 bases, and 13 bases separated the two germline ends. The CDR3 spans 15 residues. The germline V gene encodes CDR1 SGHVS and CDR2 FNYEAQ. CDR3 region: CASSFSGQGNSPLHF. In DNA form, the CDR3 reads TGTGCCAGCAGCTTCTCGGGTCAGGGCAATTCACCCCTCCACTTT.

The rearrangement uses TRBV7-9 and TRBJ1-6, with 7 positions matching TRBD1. J gave up 10 bases and V 5 bases, and 5 bases lay outside the gene matches. The length of the CDR3 is 13 residues. Germline CDR1 reads SEHNR; CDR2 reads FQNEAQ (reference sequence). CDR3 sequence: CASSETGYSPLHF. In DNA form, the CDR3 reads TGTGCCAGCAGCGAGACAGGGTACTCACCCCTCCACTTT.

As DNA, the CDR3 is TGTGCCAGCTCACCACCGGGGGGTATCGGGAGAAACACCATATATTTT. It is translated as CASSPPGGIGRNTIYF. This chain links TRBV18 with TRBJ1-3, with D perhaps TRBD1 (5 bases). V lost 0 bases, J lost 5 bases, and 14 bases lay in between. There are 16 residues in the CDR3. Germline CDR1 and CDR2: KGHSH and LQKENI.

This sequence joins TRBV5-1 and TRBJ2-3; D unresolved. Trimming cost V 1 base and J 3 bases, with 6 bases left between them. There are 13 residues in the CDR3. The germline gives CDR1 SGHRS, CDR2 YFSETQ. The CDR3 loop is CASSLSVTDTQYF. CDR3 sequence (DNA): TGCGCCAGCAGCTTGTCGGTTACAGATACGCAGTATTTT.

This chain uses TRBV5-1 with TRBJ2-7; 7 bases are shared with TRBD1. This CDR3 is built from 14 residues. Germline lookup yields CDR1 SGHRS and CDR2 YFSETQ. V shed 0 bases and J 2 bases; nucleotides not matched to a gene: 2. CDR3 DNA: TGCGCCAGCAGCTTGGCCGGGACAGCCTACGAGCAGTACTTC. Its translation: CASSLAGTAYEQYF.

V usage is TRBV28 and J usage is TRBJ1-4, with TRBD1 matching over 8 bases. V trimming: 10 bases; J trimming: 8 bases; junction bases outside the gene matches: 9. CDR3 length equals 13 residues. Germline-derived CDR1 and CDR2 are MDHEN and SYDVKM. In DNA, the CDR3 is TGTGCCATCAAGGACAGGGCTGGGGAAAAACTGTTTTTT. This sequence encodes CAIKDRAGEKLFF.

The chain employs TRBV7-3 and TRBJ1-4, with D perhaps matching TRBD1 (5 bases). V lost 5 bases and J 10 bases, leaving 14 bases between the germline ends. The CDR3 is made up of 13 amino acids. Germline CDR1 and CDR2: SGHTA and FQGTGA. CDR3 in DNA: TGTGCCAGCAGCGTAGGCAGGGAAGGAAAACTGTTTTTT. Its translation is CASSVGREGKLFF. The full variable domain, in which reference TRBV7-3 and TRBJ1-4 provide the parts outside the CDR3, is GAGVSQTPSNKVTEKGKYVELRCDPISGHTALYWYRQSLGQGPEFLIYFQGTGAADDSGLPNDRFFAVRPEGSVSTLKIQRTERGDSAVYLCASSVGREGKLFFGSGTQLSVL.

This rearrangement joins TRBV4-1 to TRBJ2-5; TRBD1 matches 7 bases. Trimming removed 4 bases from V and 2 bases from J; junction bases left unmatched: 10. This CDR3 spans 16 amino acids. Per the germline V gene, CDR1 is MGHRA and CDR2 is YSYEKL. CDR3 bases: TGCGCCAGCAGCCGAGGTGACGGGACAGTGCAAGAGACCCAGTACTTC. Protein sequence: CASSRGDGTVQETQYF.

The J gene is TRBJ2-3, the V gene TRBV7-2; 11 nucleotides match TRBD2. This CDR3 is built from 16 residues. V trimming: 4 bases; J trimming: 4 bases; junction bases outside the gene matches: 7. Germline loops: CDR1 SGHTA, CDR2 FQGNSA. The CDR3 bases are TGTGCCAGCAGCTGGGGGAAGGGACTAGCGGCAGATACGCAGTATTTT. Protein sequence: CASSWGKGLAADTQYF.

The chain uses TRBV19 and TRBJ1-2; possible D gene TRBD1, 6 bases. The germline gives CDR1 LNHDA, CDR2 SQIVND (reference sequence). The V end lost 7 bases, the J end lost 4 bases, and 19 bases lay between the germline ends. The CDR3 extends over 15 amino acids. CDR3 DNA sequence: TGTGCCAGTATTGTTTGGACAGCGGGAACCTATGGCTACACCTTC. Protein product: CASIVWTAGTYGYTF.

The chain has TRBV4-2 and TRBJ2-3, with 8 positions matching TRBD2. The CDR3 is 18 residues long. Germline-derived CDR1 and CDR2 are LGHNA and YNFKEQ. The trim removed 1 base at V and 0 bases at J, leaving 9 bases unmatched. The DNA of the CDR3 is TGTGCCAGCAGCCAAGTGGGAATAACGGGGGGGAGCACAGATACGCAGTATTTT. This codes for CASSQVGITGGSTDTQYF.

The chain employs TRBV29-1 and TRBJ1-2, with 9 bases matching TRBD1. V shed 3 bases, J shed 5 bases, and the junction held 7 bases outside the gene matches. The CDR3 runs to 14 residues. From germline, CDR1 is SQVTM and CDR2 ANQGSEA. CDR3 sequence (DNA): TGCAGCGTTGACCCAACGGGACAGGGATATGGCTACACCTTC. Protein product: CSVDPTGQGYGYTF.

The sample holds one count of this clone. The gene calls are TRBV7-8 and TRBJ2-6; D might be TRBD1 (5 bases). Trimming pared 5 bases from V and 4 bases from J, leaving 12 bases between. The CDR3 is made up of 15 amino acids. Germline CDR1 reads SGHVS; CDR2 reads FQNEAQ. The DNA for the CDR3 is TGTGCCAGCAGCGAAAGGGGATCCGGGGCCAACGTCCTGACTTTC. It encodes CASSERGSGANVLTF.

The chain carries TRBV28 and TRBJ1-3; the D is unclear. This CDR3 region has 15 residues. V was pared by 2 bases and J by 0 bases, with 8 bases between. Germline V gene sequence: CDR1 MDHEN, CDR2 SYDVKM. This CDR3 is CASSLMGSSGNTIYF. The CDR3 DNA reads as TGTGCCAGCAGTTTAATGGGCAGCTCTGGAAACACCATATATTTT.

CDR3 loop: CALGASDTQYF. The CDR3 DNA is TGTGCCCTCGGAGCCTCGGATACGCAGTATTTT. J is TRBJ2-3 and V is TRBV10-3; D unresolved. The CDR3 loop spans 11 amino acids. V lost 11 bases to trimming and J lost 6 bases, with 12 bases between them. In germline, CDR1 is ENHRY, CDR2 SYGVKD.

V gene TRBV6-1 combines with J gene TRBJ1-1, with 9 positions matching TRBD1. After removal of 7 bases from V and 4 bases from J, the junction contained 7 bases not matched to a gene. The CDR3 totals 14 residues. Per the germline V gene, CDR1 is MNHNS and CDR2 is SASEGT. CDR3 DNA sequence: TGTGCCAGCAATAAGGACAGGGGCGGCACTGAAGCTTTCTTT. Translation gives CASNKDRGGTEAFF.